The source of this T cell receptor beta chain is a study of CD8+ T cells in alopecia areata. A few counts support this clone. Sequencing relied on a cDNA template that was reverse transcribed from extracted RNA. The repertoire was sequenced with immunoSEQ multiplex PCR; TCRdb's copy has only in-frame clones and lacks some. The sample lists around 120,000 clones, 45% to 50% occurring once. Germline loops: CDR1 SQVTM, CDR2 ANQGSEA. After removal of 6 bases from V and 1 base from J, the junction contained 11 bases not matched to a gene. The CDR3 extends over 16 amino acids. The sequence came from a human donor with alopecia areata. The genes are TRBV29-1 and TRBJ2-7; 11 positions agree with TRBD2. What was sequenced was NKG2D-low CD8+ T cells sorted from blood. CDR3 nucleotides: TGCAGCGTCGTATCCGGGACTAGCGGCGATTCCTACGAGCAGTACTTC. This encodes CSVVSGTSGDSYEQYF.